This T cell receptor (beta chain) is from a study of T cells after yellow fever vaccination. TCRdb ran MiXCR on the 5' RACE reads and lists one entry per CDR3 protein. This sample has about 130,000 distinct CDR3 sequences, with under 8% found just once. The sample holds many counts of this clonotype. CDR3 size: 16 residues. Per the germline V gene, CDR1 is SEHNR and CDR2 is FQNEAQ (reference sequence). Losses at the gene ends were 2 bases for V and 5 bases for J; bases not matched to a gene: 12. The chain combines TRBV7-9 with TRBJ2-7, with 7 bases identical to TRBD2. The TCR sequence derives from a man aged 25-40 years who received the YFV17D yellow fever vaccine. Specimen: CD4+ T cells sorted from PBMCs, collected 10 days after the yellow fever booster vaccination. The CDR3 DNA reads as TGTGCCAGCAGCTTAAGGGGTAGCGGGCAAGGGAACGAGCAGTACTTC. Its translation: CASSLRGSGQGNEQYF.